Below, one T cell receptor beta chain is given with its context. Its antigen is not known. The sample comes from a study of PD-L1 blockade in urothelial cancer. CDR1 and CDR2 (germline): MGHRA, YSYEKL. J was trimmed by 5 bases and V by 3 bases; bases with no gene match: 17. The length of the CDR3 is 18 residues. Study results and limitations: Expansion of tumor-associated blood clones at 3 weeks was greater in durable-benefit patients.

Time point meaning: pretreatment peripheral blood. TCRdb keeps only in-frame clones here, not all; method: immunoSEQ multiplex PCR. The sample holds roughly 90,000 clones, more than 70% seen once. This specimen was PBMCs, taken around atezolizumab (anti-PD-L1) treatment. This rearrangement joins TRBV4-1 to TRBJ2-5; the match to TRBD1 covers 8 bases. This TCR was recovered from a woman aged 80 or over with urothelial cancer. The CDR3 nucleotides are TGCGCCAGCAGCCAGACTCCCACCGGGCAGGGGGCTGGGGAGACCCAGTACTTC. This translates into CASSQTPTGQGAGETQYF.